A selection of T cell receptor beta chains follows, all from one sample in a study of glioma-infiltrating T cells. TCRdb redid the calling of the multiplex PCR reads with MiXCR, one entry per CDR3 protein. The data show over 90,000 distinct CDR3 sequences, 29% seen once. The source material was glioma tissue, nonneoplastic brain tissue, or PBMCs (not recorded which). The receptors originated from a human donor with low-grade glioma or glioblastoma, undergoing nonglioma brain surgery, or in good health (not recorded which). CDR3s include the opening cysteine and the closing phenylalanine or tryptophan. A D gene is named only where the DNA matches it firmly. Expanded clones are given a class, and other clones once, few, many or no size at all.

DNA: TGTGCCAGCAGTTCGGGTTTGCAGCAGTATTTT; CDR3: CASSSGLQQYF; size: many; D: .; V: TRBV6-1; J: TRBJ2-3
DNA: TGTGCCAGCAGCTTAGCCCGGACAGGGAACGGGAGGGGTGAGCAGTTCTTC; CDR3: CASSLARTGNGRGEQFF; size: many; D: .; V: TRBV7-6; J: TRBJ2-1
DNA: TGTGCCAGCGGCGAGGGCCAGACCCAGTACTTC; CDR3: CASGEGQTQYF; size: many; D: .; V: TRBV6-1; J: TRBJ2-5
DNA: TGTGCCAGCAGCCCCGGTGCGGCCTCTGGAAACACCATATATTTT; CDR3: CASSPGAASGNTIYF; size: many; D: .; V: TRBV7-2; J: TRBJ1-3
DNA: TGTGCCAGCGGGGGACAGGGAGTTGCAACTAATGAAAAACTGTTTTTT; CDR3: CASGGQGVATNEKLFF; size: .; D: TRBD1; V: TRBV18; J: TRBJ1-4
DNA: TGTGCCAGCAGTTACTCAGCTCCCTATGGCTACACCTTC; CDR3: CASSYSAPYGYTF; size: many; D: .; V: TRBV6-6; J: TRBJ1-2
DNA: TGCAGTGCAAGACCTGTACAGAACTATGGCTACACCTTC; CDR3: CSARPVQNYGYTF; size: many; D: .; V: TRBV20-1; J: TRBJ1-2
DNA: TGTGCCAGCAGCTTAGAAAGGGGACGGCTAGATGAAAAACTGTTTTTT; CDR3: CASSLERGRLDEKLFF; size: .; D: .; V: TRBV7-9; J: TRBJ1-4
DNA: TGTGCTAGTGGTTTGGACCGGGCCGGCGAGGGGTACACTGAAGCTTTCTTT; CDR3: CASGLDRAGEGYTEAFF; size: few; D: .; V: TRBV12-5; J: TRBJ1-1
DNA: TGCAGTGCTTCGTGGACAGGGGGGGATCAGCCCCAGCATTTT; CDR3: CSASWTGGDQPQHF; size: many; D: TRBD1; V: TRBV20-1; J: TRBJ1-5
DNA: TGTGCCAGCAGCTTGGGCCCAGCGGTTAATCCACCCCTCCACTTT; CDR3: CASSLGPAVNPPLHF; size: once; D: .; V: TRBV5-4; J: TRBJ1-6
DNA: TGCAGTGCTCTGGAACGGGGGGGCTATGGCTACACCTTC; CDR3: CSALERGGYGYTF; size: many; D: .; V: TRBV20-1; J: TRBJ1-2
DNA: TGTGCCAGTAGTACCGGACAGGGCGGGGGCTACACCTTC; CDR3: CASSTGQGGGYTF; size: few; D: TRBD1; V: TRBV19; J: TRBJ1-2
DNA: TGTGCCAGCTCTCGGGACAGTAGCTCTTGGGCCAACGTCCTGACTTTC; CDR3: CASSRDSSSWANVLTF; size: .; D: TRBD1; V: TRBV2; J: TRBJ2-6
DNA: TGTGCCAGCAGCCAATTGGACGAATACCAAAACATTCAGTACTTC; CDR3: CASSQLDEYQNIQYF; size: many; D: .; V: TRBV14; J: TRBJ2-4
DNA: TGTGCCAGCGGCTTAACTGGACAGCAAAGCTCCTACAATGAGCAGTTCTTC; CDR3: CASGLTGQQSSYNEQFF; size: .; D: .; V: TRBV7-3; J: TRBJ2-1
DNA: TGCAGTGCTAGAGGGGATAGCCAAATCTACGAGCAGTACTTC; CDR3: CSARGDSQIYEQYF; size: few; D: .; V: TRBV20-1; J: TRBJ2-7
DNA: TGCAGTGTTCACTCAAGTGGGAAATTGAAGACCCAGTACTTC; CDR3: CSVHSSGKLKTQYF; size: many; D: .; V: TRBV20-1; J: TRBJ2-5
DNA: TGTGCCAGCAGCTTCCCCTGGCAGAAACCGGAGAACACTGAAGCTTTCTTT; CDR3: CASSFPWQKPENTEAFF; size: many; D: .; V: TRBV7-9; J: TRBJ1-1
DNA: TGTGCCAGCAGCTTAAGGCTAACCTACGAGCAGTACTTC; CDR3: CASSLRLTYEQYF; size: few; D: .; V: TRBV7-9; J: TRBJ2-7
DNA: TGCAGTGCTAGAGGAAGGGACAGTCCTACCTCAAATCAGCCCCAGCATTTT; CDR3: CSARGRDSPTSNQPQHF; size: few; D: TRBD1; V: TRBV20-1; J: TRBJ1-5
DNA: TGTGCCAGCAGCTTTCAGGGGGGGGTAAACCGAGAGACCCAGTACTTC; CDR3: CASSFQGGVNRETQYF; size: once; D: .; V: TRBV7-2; J: TRBJ2-5
DNA: TGTGCCAGCAGCTTTGGGACTAACACCGGGGAGCTGTTTTTT; CDR3: CASSFGTNTGELFF; size: few; D: .; V: TRBV11-2; J: TRBJ2-2
DNA: TGTGCCAGCAGACGGGCCGGGACTAACTCCTACAATGAGCAGTTCTTC; CDR3: CASRRAGTNSYNEQFF; size: .; D: TRBD2; V: TRBV7-2; J: TRBJ2-1
DNA: TGTGCCAGCAGCTTATCCCCTCTTGCGACGGGTTACACAGATACGCAGTATTTT; CDR3: CASSLSPLATGYTDTQYF; size: .; D: .; V: TRBV9; J: TRBJ2-3
DNA: TGTGCCAGCAGTCTTTCGACGGGAACAGCTTTCTTT; CDR3: CASSLSTGTAFF; size: many; D: .; V: TRBV27; J: TRBJ1-1
DNA: TGTGCCAGCAGTTATGGTCAGAACTACGAGCAGTACTTC; CDR3: CASSYGQNYEQYF; size: many; D: .; V: TRBV6-1; J: TRBJ2-7
DNA: TGCGCCAGCAGCCAAGTTGTAGGGGGCCATCAGCCCCAGCATTTT; CDR3: CASSQVVGGHQPQHF; size: .; D: TRBD1; V: TRBV4-1; J: TRBJ1-5
DNA: TGTGCTAGCAGCTCAGGACTAGCGGGGGTTTCCTACAATGAGCAGTTCTTC; CDR3: CASSSGLAGVSYNEQFF; size: few; D: TRBD2; V: TRBV7-7; J: TRBJ2-1
DNA: TGTGCCAGCAGCTTATCCCTCACGCGGGGAAATCAGCCCCAGCATTTT; CDR3: CASSLSLTRGNQPQHF; size: many; D: .; V: TRBV7-2; J: TRBJ1-5
DNA: TGCGCCAGCAGCTTGGCCTCAGGGGAGGATTCACCCCTCCACTTT; CDR3: CASSLASGEDSPLHF; size: few; D: .; V: TRBV5-1; J: TRBJ1-6
DNA: TGCGCCAGCAGCCGGGAACAGGGCGTGGATGGCTACACCTTC; CDR3: CASSREQGVDGYTF; size: .; D: .; V: TRBV4-1; J: TRBJ1-2
DNA: TGCAGTGCTAGGGTTGATTATGCTATGTCGACAGATACGCAGTATTTT; CDR3: CSARVDYAMSTDTQYF; size: .; D: .; V: TRBV20-1; J: TRBJ2-3
DNA: TGTGTTAGCAGCTGGGGCACTAGCTCCTACGAGCAGTACTTC; CDR3: CVSSWGTSSYEQYF; size: .; D: .; V: TRBV11-2; J: TRBJ2-7
DNA: TGCGCCAGCAGCCATCTAAGGGACAGGGATTCACCCCTCCACTTT; CDR3: CASSHLRDRDSPLHF; size: few; D: TRBD1; V: TRBV4-1; J: TRBJ1-6
DNA: TGTGCCAGTGAGGGGCCTGCCAGGGATGATGGCTACACCTTC; CDR3: CASEGPARDDGYTF; size: .; D: .; V: TRBV7-2; J: TRBJ1-2
DNA: TGTGCCAGCAGCTTAGGTTCCAGCGGGAGCACAGATACGCAGTATTTT; CDR3: CASSLGSSGSTDTQYF; size: many; D: .; V: TRBV7-9; J: TRBJ2-3
DNA: TGTGCCAGCAGCCGACAGGGGGACAATCAGCCCCAGCATTTT; CDR3: CASSRQGDNQPQHF; size: many; D: TRBD1; V: TRBV4-2; J: TRBJ1-5
DNA: TGTGCCAGCAGTTCTTCTTTGGGAGGCTCTGGGGCCAACGTCACTTTC; CDR3: CASSSSLGGSGANVTF; size: .; D: .; V: TRBV6-5; J: TRBJ2-6
DNA: TGTGCCAGCCAAGGCAGAGAGAGCAATCAGCCCCAGCATTTT; CDR3: CASQGRESNQPQHF; size: many; D: .; V: TRBV2; J: TRBJ1-5
DNA: TGTGCCAGCTCACCAGAGTCCTACGAGCAGTACTTC; CDR3: CASSPESYEQYF; size: many; D: .; V: TRBV18; J: TRBJ2-7
DNA: TGCAGCCTTATAAAGGCTCACAATGAGCAGTTGTTC; CDR3: CSLIKAHNEQLF; size: .; D: .; V: TRBV29-1; J: TRBJ2-1
DNA: TGTGCCAGCAGCCCCCGGGGGGATACGCAGTATTTT; CDR3: CASSPRGDTQYF; size: few; D: .; V: TRBV11-2; J: TRBJ2-3
DNA: TGTGCCAGCGGGCAGAGTCTTACCTTC; CDR3: CASGQSLTF; size: many; D: .; V: TRBV28; J: TRBJ1-2
DNA: TGCAGCCAACCTGGGCCCGGGGAAGAGACCCAGTACTTC; CDR3: CSQPGPGEETQYF; size: few; D: .; V: TRBV29-1; J: TRBJ2-5
DNA: TGTGCCAGCAGTTACGGGTCCTTAGCGGGGGGGAAAGTGATCCAGTACTTC; CDR3: CASSYGSLAGGKVIQYF; size: .; D: TRBD2; V: TRBV6-5; J: TRBJ2-5
DNA: TGTGCCAGCACACAGGGGATGGTAAGAGGAAAATACAATGAGCAGTTCTTC; CDR3: CASTQGMVRGKYNEQFF; size: many; D: TRBD1; V: TRBV6-1; J: TRBJ2-1
DNA: TGTGCCACCAGTGAGCCGGGACAGCCGAATCAGCCCCAGCATTTT; CDR3: CATSEPGQPNQPQHF; size: .; D: TRBD1; V: TRBV24-1; J: TRBJ1-5
DNA: TGCGCCAGCAGCTTGGGGGCAGCCCCTAGCACAGATACGCAGTATTTT; CDR3: CASSLGAAPSTDTQYF; size: .; D: .; V: TRBV5-1; J: TRBJ2-3
DNA: TGTGCCAGCAGCGGATGGACAGCTGCAACTAATGAAAAACTGTTTTTT; CDR3: CASSGWTAATNEKLFF; size: .; D: .; V: TRBV14; J: TRBJ1-4
DNA: TGTGCCAGCAGTTTACCCGGGATGGGTAATTCACCCCTCCACTTT; CDR3: CASSLPGMGNSPLHF; size: .; D: .; V: TRBV28; J: TRBJ1-6
DNA: TGTGCCAGCAGCACCGCTAGGCTTACTGAAGCTTTCTTT; CDR3: CASSTARLTEAFF; size: few; D: .; V: TRBV11-1; J: TRBJ1-1
DNA: TGTGCCAGTACGGAACAGAAAAATTCACCCCTCCACTTT; CDR3: CASTEQKNSPLHF; size: few; D: .; V: TRBV19; J: TRBJ1-6
DNA: TGTGCCAGCAGAGTGGACAGGGGGGAAAGGGCTTTCTTT; CDR3: CASRVDRGERAFF; size: many; D: TRBD1; V: TRBV27; J: TRBJ1-1
DNA: TGTGCCAGCAGCCAACTAGCGGGGGGGAATGAGCAGTACTTC; CDR3: CASSQLAGGNEQYF; size: .; D: TRBD2; V: TRBV3-1; J: TRBJ2-7
DNA: TGCAGTGCTGGCTACGGACAGGAGAACTACGAGCAGTACTTC; CDR3: CSAGYGQENYEQYF; size: many; D: TRBD1; V: TRBV20-1; J: TRBJ2-7